This T cell receptor (beta chain) comes out of a study of blood T cell repertoires in COVID-19. This CDR3 contains 15 residues. Germline assignment: CDR1 SGHVS and CDR2 FQNEAQ. J was trimmed by 2 bases and V by 6 bases; bases with no gene match: 9. TCRdb's table, derived via immunoSEQ multiplex PCR, lists solely in-frame clones and lacks some. The repertoire includes 200,000 to 300,000 clones, around 89% of them detected once, and around 4% sits in the top ten. This chain joins TRBV7-8 and TRBJ1-1, with 7 bases matching TRBD1. Sequencing input: PBMCs or T cells enriched from blood (not recorded which). The receptor was isolated from a woman aged 25 to 39 who had recovered from COVID-19. CDR3 in DNA: TGTGCCAGCAGTTTCCCCGGGACAGCCAACACTGAAGCTTTCTTT. Residues: CASSFPGTANTEAFF.